Each of the 22 T cell receptor beta chains below was sequenced from the same sample in a study of blood T cells in healthy people across ages. Then a second PCR, running roughly 7 to 12 cycles, was carried out with a sample-barcoded 5' primer and a J-beta primer mix. TCRdb reanalysed the 5' RACE reads using MiXCR and keeps one entry per CDR3 protein. The repertoire holds around 620,000 distinct CDR3 sequences, with 25% to 30% as singletons. The source material was blood. Source of these receptors: a woman aged 70 to 79 in good health.

Ten or more counts support this clonotype. The chain couples TRBV2 to TRBJ2-7; no definite D call. CDR1 is SNHLY, CDR2 FYNNEI, per germline. Trimming pared 3 bases from V and 0 bases from J, leaving 9 bases between. The CDR3 has 14 amino acids. The CDR3 nucleotides are TGTGCCAGCAGTGAGAATCGCGACTCCTACGAGCAGTACTTC. It codes for CASSENRDSYEQYF. The full variable domain, with the rest looked up from reference TRBV2 and TRBJ2-7, is EPEVTQTPSHQVTQMGQEVILRCVPISNHLYFYWYRQILGQKVEFLVSFYNNEISEKSEIFDDQFSVERPDGSNFTLKIRSTKLEDSAMYFCASSENRDSYEQYFGPGTRLTVT.

This clonotype was counted a few times. The chain combines TRBV12-3 or TRBV12-4 with TRBJ1-2; 7 bases fit TRBD1. V lost 6 bases and J lost 5; bases outside the gene matches: 9. This CDR3 region has 14 residues. The CDR3 region has the DNA TGTGCCAGCAGGACAAGACAGGGCCCATATGGCTACACCTTC. Translation gives CASRTRQGPYGYTF.

V usage is TRBV7-2 and J usage is TRBJ2-2; D uncertain. The length of the CDR3 is 15 residues. Trimming pared 5 bases from V and 5 bases from J, leaving 15 bases between. Germline lookup yields CDR1 SGHTA and CDR2 FQGNSA. Written as DNA, the CDR3 is TGTGCCAGCAGCCCTTTACAAAGCCTAACCGGGGAGCTGTTTTTT. Its translation: CASSPLQSLTGELFF. The full variable domain, with the rest looked up from reference TRBV7-2 and TRBJ2-2, is GAGVSQSPSNKVTEKGKDVELRCDPISGHTALYWYRQSLGQGLEFLIYFQGNSAPDKSGLPSDRFSAERTGGSVSTLTIQRTQQEDSAVYLCASSPLQSLTGELFFGEGSRLTVL.

The chain combines TRBV6-1 with TRBJ2-5; maybe TRBD2 (6 bases). Per the germline V gene, CDR1 is MNHNS and CDR2 is SASEGT. CDR3 size: 16 residues. V dropped 6 bases and J dropped 4 bases, with 21 bases sitting between them. The CDR3 reads CASRSGGEVSGETQYF. In DNA, the CDR3 is TGTGCCAGCAGGTCTGGAGGGGAGGTTTCAGGAGAGACCCAGTACTTC.

Here the CDR3 reads CASLVGGGYNEQFF. The CDR3 DNA reads TGTGCCAGCCTAGTGGGGGGGGGTTACAATGAGCAGTTCTTC. The chain joins TRBV28 to TRBJ2-1; 7 positions agree with TRBD2. V was pared by 8 bases and J by 4 bases, with 8 bases of the junction left unmatched. The germline V gene has CDR1 MDHEN and CDR2 SYDVKM. This CDR3 has 14 amino acids.

The J gene is TRBJ2-3, the V gene TRBV20-1; no reliable D call. The V and J ends lost 4 bases and 0 bases respectively, with 8 bases between them. CDR3 length: 13 residues. Germline V gives CDR1 DFQATT, CDR2 SNEGSKA (reference sequence). The DNA for the CDR3 is TGCAGTGCTAATGGTGTGAGCACAGATACGCAGTATTTT. Translation gives CSANGVSTDTQYF.

The chain carries TRBV12-3 or TRBV12-4 and TRBJ2-3; a weak D match, TRBD2 (7 bases). The length of the CDR3 is 16 residues. Trimming took off 3 bases at V and 1 base at J, with 14 bases between the two ends. The CDR3 protein is CASSFGGAGGTDTQYF. DNA for the CDR3: TGTGCCAGCAGTTTTGGGGGGGCGGGTGGCACAGATACGCAGTATTTT.

This clonotype appeared a few times. This rearrangement joins TRBV10-3 to TRBJ1-2; 12 bases align to TRBD1. Germline assignment: CDR1 ENHRY and CDR2 SYGVKD. The CDR3 runs 15 residues. J lost 9 bases, V lost 2 bases, and 7 bases had no gene match. The CDR3 DNA reads as TGTGCCATCAGTGAGCCTACCGGGACAGGGGGCAGCTACACCTTC. Its translation: CAISEPTGTGGSYTF.

The chain uses TRBV10-3 and TRBJ1-1; no definite D call. V lost 11 bases and J lost 6, with 22 bases in between. Germline CDR1 ENHRY, CDR2 SYGVKD. The CDR3 loop spans 14 amino acids. This chain's CDR3 is CASTSGTGISEAFF. CDR3 sequence (DNA): TGTGCCTCAACCTCGGGCACTGGGATCTCTGAAGCTTTCTTT.

The chain uses TRBV20-1 and TRBJ2-3; TRBD2 matches 12 bases. Trimming cost V 5 bases and J 2 bases; bases outside gene matches: 5. The germline V gene encodes CDR1 DFQATT and CDR2 SNEGSKA (reference sequence). CDR3 length: 15 amino acids. In DNA, the CDR3 is TGCAGTGCTTCGACTAGCGGGGGAAACACAGATACGCAGTATTTT. It specifies CSASTSGGNTDTQYF.

This clonotype was seen ten or more times. The rearrangement uses TRBV4-1 and TRBJ2-1; 9 bases line up with TRBD1. The germline CDR1 and CDR2 sequences are MGHRA and YSYEKL. Trimming cost V 2 bases and J 9 bases; bases outside gene matches: 5. The CDR3 is made up of 14 amino acids. The DNA for the CDR3 is TGCGCCAGCAGCCAAAAACAGGGGGCGGGTGAGCAGTTCTTC. Translated, it gives CASSQKQGAGEQFF.

The genes are TRBV21-1 and TRBJ2-4. TRBV21-1 is designated a pseudogene. This CDR3 has 17 amino acids. CDR3 region: CASSGIRPRVAKNIQYF. For the CDR3, the DNA is TGTGCCAGCAGCGGTATTCGACCGAGAGTAGCCAAAAACATTCAGTACTTC.

This clonotype was counted only a few times. This chain links TRBV20-1 with TRBJ1-3; 9 bases match TRBD1. Germline CDR1 and CDR2: DFQATT and SNEGSKA (reference sequence). V shed 0 bases and J 5 bases; nucleotides not matched to a gene: 5. The CDR3 is 15 residues long. The chain's CDR3 is CSARDRTGARNTIYF. The DNA of the CDR3 is TGCAGTGCTAGAGATAGGACAGGGGCCCGAAACACCATATATTTT.

This clonotype was found once. The V call is TRBV4-3, the J call TRBJ1-1, with no clear D. The CDR3 has 16 amino acids. Trimming pared 0 bases from V and 3 bases from J, leaving 14 bases between. Per the germline V gene, CDR1 is LGHNA and CDR2 is YSLEER. In DNA, the CDR3 is TGCGCCAGCAGCCAAGATCCTCGAGGTTCACACACTGAAGCTTTCTTT. This gives the protein CASSQDPRGSHTEAFF.

As to this clonotype: Sequence at one end of the junction differs from germline and may be a read error. V is TRBV12-5 and J is TRBJ2-5; 12 bases agree with TRBD2. The J call is uncertain, as TRBJ2-1 better fits the DNA end. Germline V gives CDR1 LGHNT, CDR2 FRNRAP. CDR3 length equals 18 residues. This chain's CDR3 is CASGLLRTSGKRMNAQFF. In DNA form, the CDR3 reads TGTGCTAGTGGTTTGCTCCGGACTAGCGGGAAGCGGATGAATGCGCAGTTCTTC.

There are many counts of this clonotype. The chain couples TRBV10-2 to TRBJ2-5; the match to TRBD1 covers 10 bases. Germline-derived CDR1 and CDR2 are WSHSY and SAAADI. CDR3 length: 13 amino acids. Trimming cost V 6 bases and J 5 bases; bases outside gene matches: 3. DNA of the CDR3: TGCGCCAGCAGGACAGGGGGCCGCGAGACCCAGTACTTC. It specifies CASRTGGRETQYF.

The J gene is TRBJ2-5, the V gene TRBV11-2; D possibly corresponds to TRBD2 (5 bases). This CDR3 comprises 17 residues. Germline loops: CDR1 SGHAT, CDR2 FQNNGV. V was shortened by 5 bases and J by 0 bases, with 19 bases between the two germline ends. The CDR3 loop reads CASSRERMDGYQETQYF. DNA of the CDR3: TGTGCCAGCAGCCGGGAAAGGATGGATGGGTACCAAGAGACCCAGTACTTC. Supplemented by reference TRBV11-2 and TRBJ2-5, the full variable domain reads EAGVAQSPRYKIIEKRQSVAFWCNPISGHATLYWYQQILGQGPKLLIQFQNNGVVDDSQLPKDRFSAERLKGVDSTLKIQPAKLEDSAVYLCASSRERMDGYQETQYFGPGTRLLVL.

The V call is TRBV5-1, the J call TRBJ2-1, with 7 nucleotides matching TRBD1. This CDR3 region has 13 residues. V gave up 2 bases and J gave up 12 bases; unmatched junction bases: 8. The germline V gene has CDR1 SGHRS and CDR2 YFSETQ. The CDR3 nucleotides read TGCGCCAGCAGCTTCGACAGGGAAAGAGGGCAGTTCTTC. Amino acid sequence: CASSFDRERGQFF. The full variable domain, with the rest looked up from reference TRBV5-1 and TRBJ2-1, is KAGVTQTPRYLIKTRGQQVTLSCSPISGHRSVSWYQQTPGQGLQFLFEYFSETQRNKGNFPGRFSGRQFSNSRSEMNVSTLELGDSALYLCASSFDRERGQFFGPGTRLTVL.

This clonotype has a count of ten or more. The gene calls are TRBV11-2 and TRBJ1-4; D uncertain. This CDR3 has 15 amino acids. The V end was cut by 1 base, the J end by 6 bases, with 12 bases between. Per germline, CDR1 SGHAT and CDR2 FQNNGV. The CDR3 DNA reads as TGTGCCAGCAGCTTAGGCGTCCCGGATGATGAAAAACTGTTTTTT. It encodes CASSLGVPDDEKLFF.

The chain carries TRBV6-2 or TRBV6-3 and TRBJ2-7; the match to TRBD2 covers 13 bases. CDR3 length: 21 amino acids. CDR1 MNHEY and CDR2 SVGEGT come from the germline V gene. Trimming cost V 4 bases and J 0 bases; bases outside gene matches: 18. The CDR3 region is CASSCLQTSGGRAFCSYEQYF. In DNA form, the CDR3 reads TGTGCCAGCAGTTGTCTCCAGACTAGCGGGGGGCGTGCCTTCTGCTCCTACGAGCAGTACTTC.

This sequence joins TRBV28 and TRBJ2-5; perhaps D is TRBD1 or TRBD2 (5 bases each). Matching the DNA end better, TRBJ2-1 makes the J call doubtful. The CDR3 has 16 amino acids. Germline-derived CDR1 and CDR2 are MDHEN and SYDVKM. The CDR3 loop reads CASSPVRPRARGEQFF. CDR3 coding DNA: TGTGCCAGCAGCCCCGTAAGACCGCGGGCTAGGGGTGAGCAGTTCTTC.

The V and J genes are TRBV20-1 and TRBJ1-2; D is uncertain. The length of the CDR3 is 12 residues. Germline-derived CDR1 and CDR2 are DFQATT and SNEGSKA (reference sequence). V lost 5 bases and J 4 bases, leaving 11 bases between the germline ends. The CDR3 DNA reads TGCAGTGCTGATCCCCTTACCTATGGCTACACCTTC. Amino acid sequence: CSADPLTYGYTF.